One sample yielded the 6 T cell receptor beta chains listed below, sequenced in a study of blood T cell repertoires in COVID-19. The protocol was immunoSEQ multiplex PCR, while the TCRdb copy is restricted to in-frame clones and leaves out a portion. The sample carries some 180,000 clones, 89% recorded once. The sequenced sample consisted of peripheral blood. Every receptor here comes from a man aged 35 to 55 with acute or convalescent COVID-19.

The DNA of the CDR3 is TGTGCCAGTAGTGTCCGGGACAGGGTGACTGAAGCTTTCTTT. This sequence encodes CASSVRDRVTEAFF. The gene calls are TRBV19 and TRBJ1-1; 9 bases line up with TRBD1. CDR3 length: 14 residues. Germline V gene data show CDR1 as LNHDA and CDR2 as SQIVND (reference sequence). V was clipped by 5 bases and J by 5 bases; unmatched bases: 6. Full variable domain (remainder filled in from reference TRBV19 and TRBJ1-1): DGGITQSPKYLFRKEGQNVTLSCEQNLNHDAMYWYRQDPGQGLRLIYYSQIVNDFQKGDIAEGYSVSREKKESFPLTVTSAQKNPTAFYLCASSVRDRVTEAFFGQGTRLTVV.

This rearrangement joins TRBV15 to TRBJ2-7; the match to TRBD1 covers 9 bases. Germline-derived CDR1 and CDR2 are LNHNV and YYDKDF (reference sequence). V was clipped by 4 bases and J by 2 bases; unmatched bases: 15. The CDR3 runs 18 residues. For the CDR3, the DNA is TGTGCCACCAGCAAACACCCCTCCGGGGGACAGGGTGCCTACGAGCAGTACTTC. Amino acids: CATSKHPSGGQGAYEQYF.

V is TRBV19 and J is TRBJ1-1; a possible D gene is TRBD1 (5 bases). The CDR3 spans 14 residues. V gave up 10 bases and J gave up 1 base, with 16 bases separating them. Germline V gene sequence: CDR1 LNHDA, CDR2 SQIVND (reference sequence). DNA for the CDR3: TGTGCCACCGGACGGGGACTGGAGAACACTGAAGCTTTCTTT. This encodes CATGRGLENTEAFF.

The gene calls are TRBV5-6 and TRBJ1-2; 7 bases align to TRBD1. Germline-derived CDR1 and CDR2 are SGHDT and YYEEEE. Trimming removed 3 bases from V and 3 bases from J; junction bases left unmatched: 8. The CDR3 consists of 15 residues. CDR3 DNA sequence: TGTGCCAGCAGCTCCCCTGGGACAGCCTACTATGGCTACACCTTC. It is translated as CASSSPGTAYYGYTF.

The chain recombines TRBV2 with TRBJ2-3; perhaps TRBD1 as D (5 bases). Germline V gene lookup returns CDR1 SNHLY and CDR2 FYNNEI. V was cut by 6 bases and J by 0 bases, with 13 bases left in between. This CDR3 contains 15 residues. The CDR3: CASRAQAGSTDTQYF. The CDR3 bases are TGTGCCAGCAGGGCCCAAGCAGGGAGCACAGATACGCAGTATTTT.

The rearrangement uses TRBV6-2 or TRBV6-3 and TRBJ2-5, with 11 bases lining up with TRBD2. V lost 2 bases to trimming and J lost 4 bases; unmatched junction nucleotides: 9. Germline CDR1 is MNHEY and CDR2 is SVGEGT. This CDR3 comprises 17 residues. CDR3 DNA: TGTGCCAGCAGTTACCTAATTAGCGGGGGGGATCGAGAGACCCAGTACTTC. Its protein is CASSYLISGGDRETQYF.